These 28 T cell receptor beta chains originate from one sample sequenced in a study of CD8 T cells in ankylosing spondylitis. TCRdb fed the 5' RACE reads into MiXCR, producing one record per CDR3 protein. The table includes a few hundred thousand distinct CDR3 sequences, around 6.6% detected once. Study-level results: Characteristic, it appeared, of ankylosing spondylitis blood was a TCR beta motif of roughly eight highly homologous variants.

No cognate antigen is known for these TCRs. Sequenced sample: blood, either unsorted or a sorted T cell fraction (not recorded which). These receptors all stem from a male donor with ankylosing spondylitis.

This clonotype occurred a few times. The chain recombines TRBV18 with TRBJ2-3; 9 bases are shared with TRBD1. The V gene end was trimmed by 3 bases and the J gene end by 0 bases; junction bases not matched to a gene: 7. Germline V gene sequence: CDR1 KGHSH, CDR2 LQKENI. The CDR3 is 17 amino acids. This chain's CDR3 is CASSPFGQGTSTDTQYF. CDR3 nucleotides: TGTGCCAGCTCACCTTTTGGACAGGGGACCAGCACAGATACGCAGTATTTT.

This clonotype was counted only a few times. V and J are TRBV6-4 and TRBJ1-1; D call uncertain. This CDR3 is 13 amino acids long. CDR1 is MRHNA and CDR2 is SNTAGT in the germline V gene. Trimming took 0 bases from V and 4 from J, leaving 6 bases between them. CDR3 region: CASSDSGPTEAFF. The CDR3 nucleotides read TGTGCCAGCAGTGACTCCGGTCCCACTGAAGCTTTCTTT.

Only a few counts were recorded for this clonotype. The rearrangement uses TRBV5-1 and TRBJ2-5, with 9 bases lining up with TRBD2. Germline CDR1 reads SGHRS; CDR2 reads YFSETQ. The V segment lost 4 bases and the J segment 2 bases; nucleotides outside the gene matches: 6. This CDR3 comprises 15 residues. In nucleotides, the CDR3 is TGCGCCAGCAGCCTCACTAGCGGGCCACAAGAGACCCAGTACTTC. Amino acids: CASSLTSGPQETQYF.

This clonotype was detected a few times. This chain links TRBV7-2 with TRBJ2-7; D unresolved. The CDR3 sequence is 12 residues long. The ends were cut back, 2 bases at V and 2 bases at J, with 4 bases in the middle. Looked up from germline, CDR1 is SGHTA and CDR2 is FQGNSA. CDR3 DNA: TGTGCCAGCAGCTTATACGCCTACGAGCAGTACTTC. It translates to CASSLYAYEQYF.

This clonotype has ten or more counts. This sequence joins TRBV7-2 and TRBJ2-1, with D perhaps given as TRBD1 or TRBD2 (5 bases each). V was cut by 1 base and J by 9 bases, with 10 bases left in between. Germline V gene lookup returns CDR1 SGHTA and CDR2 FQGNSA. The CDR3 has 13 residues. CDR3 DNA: TGTGCCAGCAGCTTAGGGCATGGGACTGAGCAGTTCTTC. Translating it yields CASSLGHGTEQFF.

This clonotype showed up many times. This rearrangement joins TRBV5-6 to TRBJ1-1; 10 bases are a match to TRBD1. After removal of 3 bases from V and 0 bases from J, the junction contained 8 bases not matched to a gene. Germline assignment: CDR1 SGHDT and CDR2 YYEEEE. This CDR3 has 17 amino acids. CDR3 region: CASSSEGQGKMNTEAFF. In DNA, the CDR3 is TGTGCCAGCAGCTCGGAGGGACAGGGGAAAATGAACACTGAAGCTTTCTTT.

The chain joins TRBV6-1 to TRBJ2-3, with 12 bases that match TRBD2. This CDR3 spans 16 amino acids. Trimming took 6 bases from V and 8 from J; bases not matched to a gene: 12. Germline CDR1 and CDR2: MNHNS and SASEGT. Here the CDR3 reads CASRGSSGRAQGTQYF. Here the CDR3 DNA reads TGTGCCAGCAGAGGTTCTAGCGGGAGGGCCCAGGGTACGCAGTATTTT.

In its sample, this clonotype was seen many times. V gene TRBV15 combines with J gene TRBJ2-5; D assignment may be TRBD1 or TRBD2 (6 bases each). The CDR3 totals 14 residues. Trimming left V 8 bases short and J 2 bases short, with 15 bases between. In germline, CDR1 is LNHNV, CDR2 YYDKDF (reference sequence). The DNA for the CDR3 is TGTGCCACCGAGGAGGGGACACCACAAGAGACCCAGTACTTC. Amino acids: CATEEGTPQETQYF.

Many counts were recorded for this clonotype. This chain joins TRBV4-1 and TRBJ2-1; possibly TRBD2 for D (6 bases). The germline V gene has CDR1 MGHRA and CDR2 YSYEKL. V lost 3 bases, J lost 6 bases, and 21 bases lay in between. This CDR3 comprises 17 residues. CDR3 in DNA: TGCGCCAGCAGCCACCAAGGCTCGGGACTCCGGGGCAATGAGCAGTTCTTC. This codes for CASSHQGSGLRGNEQFF.

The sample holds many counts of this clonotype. The chain's CDR3 is CASWTEVFTDTQYF. The CDR3 DNA reads as TGTGCCAGCTGGACAGAGGTCTTCACAGATACGCAGTATTTT. The genes are TRBV27 and TRBJ2-3, with D possibly being TRBD1 (6 bases). V shed 8 bases and J shed 2 bases, with 14 bases lying between them. CDR1 is MNHEY, CDR2 SMNVEV, per germline (reference sequence). There are 14 residues in the CDR3.

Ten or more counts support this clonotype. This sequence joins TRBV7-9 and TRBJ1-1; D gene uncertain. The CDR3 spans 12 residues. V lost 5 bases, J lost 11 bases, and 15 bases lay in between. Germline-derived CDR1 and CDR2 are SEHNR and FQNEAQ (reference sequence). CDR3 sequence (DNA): TGTGCCAGCAGCCCCTCTTCGGAGAGGGCTTTCTTT. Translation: CASSPSSERAFF.

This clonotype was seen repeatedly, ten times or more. The CDR3 coding sequence is TGTGCCAGCAGTGATCTAGCGGGAGTTGTAGATACGCAGTATTTT. The encoded protein is CASSDLAGVVDTQYF. This chain joins TRBV6-1 and TRBJ2-3, with 10 bases identical to TRBD2. This CDR3 is 15 amino acids long. With V trimmed by 3 bases and J by 5 bases, 5 bases remained unmatched. The germline CDR1 and CDR2 sequences are MNHNS and SASEGT.

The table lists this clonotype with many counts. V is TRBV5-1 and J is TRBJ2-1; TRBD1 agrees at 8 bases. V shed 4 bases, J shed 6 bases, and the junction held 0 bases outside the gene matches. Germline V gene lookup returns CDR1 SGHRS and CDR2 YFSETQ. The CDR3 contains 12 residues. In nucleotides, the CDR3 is TGCGCCAGCAGCGGGACAGGCAATGAGCAGTTCTTC. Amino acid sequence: CASSGTGNEQFF. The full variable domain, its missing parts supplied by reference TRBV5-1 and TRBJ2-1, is KAGVTQTPRYLIKTRGQQVTLSCSPISGHRSVSWYQQTPGQGLQFLFEYFSETQRNKGNFPGRFSGRQFSNSRSEMNVSTLELGDSALYLCASSGTGNEQFFGPGTRLTVL.

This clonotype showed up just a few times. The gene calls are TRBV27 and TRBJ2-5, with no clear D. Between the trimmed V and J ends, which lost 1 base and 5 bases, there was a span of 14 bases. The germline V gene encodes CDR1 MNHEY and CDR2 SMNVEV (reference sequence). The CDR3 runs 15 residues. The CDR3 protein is CASSLFPGSTETQYF. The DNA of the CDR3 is TGTGCCAGCAGTTTATTTCCAGGTAGCACGGAGACCCAGTACTTC.

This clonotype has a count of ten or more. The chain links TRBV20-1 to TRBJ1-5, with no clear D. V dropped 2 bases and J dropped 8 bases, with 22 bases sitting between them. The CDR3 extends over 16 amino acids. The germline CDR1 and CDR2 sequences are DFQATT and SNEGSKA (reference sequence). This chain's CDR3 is CSARKGWETSRKPQHF. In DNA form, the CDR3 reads TGCAGTGCTAGAAAAGGGTGGGAAACGTCGAGAAAGCCCCAGCATTTT.

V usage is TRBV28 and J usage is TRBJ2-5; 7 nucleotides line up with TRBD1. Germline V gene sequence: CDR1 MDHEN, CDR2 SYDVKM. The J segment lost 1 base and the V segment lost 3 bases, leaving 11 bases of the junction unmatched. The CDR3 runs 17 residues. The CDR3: CASSFAQRDSFQETQYF. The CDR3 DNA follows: TGTGCCAGCAGTTTCGCTCAGAGGGACAGCTTCCAAGAGACCCAGTACTTC.

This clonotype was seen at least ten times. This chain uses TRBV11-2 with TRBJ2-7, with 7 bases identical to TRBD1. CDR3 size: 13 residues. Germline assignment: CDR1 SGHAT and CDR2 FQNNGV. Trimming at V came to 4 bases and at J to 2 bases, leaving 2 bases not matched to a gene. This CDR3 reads CASSSGTAYEQYF. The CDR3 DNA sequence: TGTGCCAGCAGCTCCGGGACAGCCTACGAGCAGTACTTC.

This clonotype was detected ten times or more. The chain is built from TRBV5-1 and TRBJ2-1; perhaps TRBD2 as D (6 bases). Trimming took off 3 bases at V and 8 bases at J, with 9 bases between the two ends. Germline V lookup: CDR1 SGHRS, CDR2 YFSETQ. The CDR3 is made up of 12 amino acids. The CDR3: CASSSEGYEQFF. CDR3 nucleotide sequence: TGCGCCAGCAGCTCGGAGGGGTATGAGCAGTTCTTC. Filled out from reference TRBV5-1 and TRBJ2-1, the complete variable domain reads KAGVTQTPRYLIKTRGQQVTLSCSPISGHRSVSWYQQTPGQGLQFLFEYFSETQRNKGNFPGRFSGRQFSNSRSEMNVSTLELGDSALYLCASSSEGYEQFFGPGTRLTVL.

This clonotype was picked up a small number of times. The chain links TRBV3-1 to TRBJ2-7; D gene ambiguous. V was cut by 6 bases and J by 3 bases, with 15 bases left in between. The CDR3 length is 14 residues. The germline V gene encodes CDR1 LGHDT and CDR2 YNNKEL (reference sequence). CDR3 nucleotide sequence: TGTGCCAGCAGTCCTAGGACGGATCTCTACGAGCAGTACTTC. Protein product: CASSPRTDLYEQYF.

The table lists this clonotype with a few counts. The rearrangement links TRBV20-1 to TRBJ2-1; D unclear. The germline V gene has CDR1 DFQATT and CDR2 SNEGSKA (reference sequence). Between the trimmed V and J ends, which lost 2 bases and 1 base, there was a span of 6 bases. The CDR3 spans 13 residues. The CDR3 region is CSARSQSYNEQFF. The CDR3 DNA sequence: TGCAGTGCTAGAAGTCAGTCCTACAATGAGCAGTTCTTC.

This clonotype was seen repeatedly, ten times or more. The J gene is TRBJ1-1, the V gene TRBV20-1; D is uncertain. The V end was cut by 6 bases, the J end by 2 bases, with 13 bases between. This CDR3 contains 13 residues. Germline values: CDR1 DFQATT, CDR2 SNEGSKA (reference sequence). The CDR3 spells CSAPSSSNTEAFF. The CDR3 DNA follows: TGCAGTGCCCCGTCAAGCAGCAACACTGAAGCTTTCTTT.

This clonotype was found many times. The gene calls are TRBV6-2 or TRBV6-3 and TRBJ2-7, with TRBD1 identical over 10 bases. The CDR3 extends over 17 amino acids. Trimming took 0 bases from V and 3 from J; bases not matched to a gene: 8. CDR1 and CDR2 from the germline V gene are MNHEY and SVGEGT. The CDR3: CASSYSMGQGYVYEQYF. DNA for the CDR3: TGTGCCAGCAGTTACTCGATGGGACAGGGGTACGTCTACGAGCAGTACTTC.

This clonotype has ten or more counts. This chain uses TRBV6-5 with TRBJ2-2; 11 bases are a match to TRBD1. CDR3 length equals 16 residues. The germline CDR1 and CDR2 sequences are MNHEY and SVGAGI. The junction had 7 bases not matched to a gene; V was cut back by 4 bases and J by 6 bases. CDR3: CASSLGQGVYAGELFF. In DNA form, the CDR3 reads TGTGCCAGCAGTTTGGGACAGGGGGTTTACGCCGGGGAGCTGTTTTTT.

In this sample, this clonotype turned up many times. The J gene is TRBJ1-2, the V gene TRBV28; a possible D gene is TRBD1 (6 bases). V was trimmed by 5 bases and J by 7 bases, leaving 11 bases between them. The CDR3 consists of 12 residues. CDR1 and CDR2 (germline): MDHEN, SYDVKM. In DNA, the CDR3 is TGTGCCAGCAGTATTGAGGGGGTTGGCTACACCTTC. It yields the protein CASSIEGVGYTF.

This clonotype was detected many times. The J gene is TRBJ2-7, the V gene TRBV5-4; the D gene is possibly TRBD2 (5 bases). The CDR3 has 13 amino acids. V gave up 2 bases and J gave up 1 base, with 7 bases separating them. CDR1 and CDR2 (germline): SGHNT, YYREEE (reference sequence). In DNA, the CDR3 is TGTGCCAGCAGCTTAAGAGGGTCCTACGAGCAGTACTTC. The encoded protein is CASSLRGSYEQYF.

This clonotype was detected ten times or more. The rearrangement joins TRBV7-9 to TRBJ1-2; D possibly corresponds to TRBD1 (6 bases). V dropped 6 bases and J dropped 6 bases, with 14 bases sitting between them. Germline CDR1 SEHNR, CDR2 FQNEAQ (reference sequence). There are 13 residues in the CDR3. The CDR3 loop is CASSHRGPHGYTF. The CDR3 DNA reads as TGTGCCAGCAGTCACCGGGGGCCCCATGGCTACACCTTC.

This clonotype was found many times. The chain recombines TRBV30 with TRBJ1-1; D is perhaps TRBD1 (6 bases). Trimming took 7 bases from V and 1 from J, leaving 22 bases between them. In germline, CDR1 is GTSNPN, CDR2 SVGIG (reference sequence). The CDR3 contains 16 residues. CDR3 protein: CAFGNGITGKNTEAFF. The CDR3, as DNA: TGTGCCTTTGGAAATGGTATAACAGGGAAGAACACTGAAGCTTTCTTT.

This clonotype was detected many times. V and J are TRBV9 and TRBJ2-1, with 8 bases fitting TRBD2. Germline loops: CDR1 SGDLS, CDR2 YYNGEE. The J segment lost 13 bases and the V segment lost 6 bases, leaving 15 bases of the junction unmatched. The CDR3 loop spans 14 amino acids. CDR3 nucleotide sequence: TGTGCCAGCACCTCATCTGGCGGGGGGCTTCCTCAGTTCTTC. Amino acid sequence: CASTSSGGGLPQFF.